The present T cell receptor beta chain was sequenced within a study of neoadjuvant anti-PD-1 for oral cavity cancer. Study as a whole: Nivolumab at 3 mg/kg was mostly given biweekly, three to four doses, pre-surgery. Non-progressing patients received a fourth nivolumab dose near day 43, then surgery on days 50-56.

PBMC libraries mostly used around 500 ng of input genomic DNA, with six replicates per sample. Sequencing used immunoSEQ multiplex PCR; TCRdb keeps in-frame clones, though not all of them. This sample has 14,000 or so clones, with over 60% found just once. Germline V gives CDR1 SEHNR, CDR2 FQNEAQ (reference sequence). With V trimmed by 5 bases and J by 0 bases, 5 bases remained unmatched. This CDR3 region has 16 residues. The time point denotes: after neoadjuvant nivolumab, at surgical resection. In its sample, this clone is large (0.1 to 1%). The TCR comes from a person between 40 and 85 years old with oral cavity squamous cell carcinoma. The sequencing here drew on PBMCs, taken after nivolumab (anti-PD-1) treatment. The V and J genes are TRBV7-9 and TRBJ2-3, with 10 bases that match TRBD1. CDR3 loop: CASSGQGGTSTDTQYF. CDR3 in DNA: TGTGCCAGCAGCGGACAGGGGGGCACTAGCACAGATACGCAGTATTTT.